The entry below gives a single T cell receptor (beta chain) sequence along with its context. The antigen remains unidentified. CDR1 is MNHEY, CDR2 SVGAGI, per germline. V shed 6 bases and J 7 bases; nucleotides not matched to a gene: 8. This CDR3 is built from 14 residues. This entry belongs to a study of T cell responses to AZD1222 COVID-19 vaccine. Study observations and caveats: Donor demographics were predominantly white British with a female majority; clonal diversity may be underestimated. The study sampled repertoires only after the peak T cell response.

The data were produced by immunoSEQ multiplex PCR, yet TCRdb's version contains in-frame clones alone and is incomplete. The sample totals more than 110,000 clones. The sequence was collected from an adult in good health. The material sequenced was peripheral blood. The V call is TRBV6-5, the J call TRBJ1-5; 8 nucleotides align to TRBD1. CDR3 loop: CASRPGQGRQPQHF. CDR3 nucleotides: TGTGCCAGCAGACCAGGACAGGGCCGACAGCCCCAGCATTTT.